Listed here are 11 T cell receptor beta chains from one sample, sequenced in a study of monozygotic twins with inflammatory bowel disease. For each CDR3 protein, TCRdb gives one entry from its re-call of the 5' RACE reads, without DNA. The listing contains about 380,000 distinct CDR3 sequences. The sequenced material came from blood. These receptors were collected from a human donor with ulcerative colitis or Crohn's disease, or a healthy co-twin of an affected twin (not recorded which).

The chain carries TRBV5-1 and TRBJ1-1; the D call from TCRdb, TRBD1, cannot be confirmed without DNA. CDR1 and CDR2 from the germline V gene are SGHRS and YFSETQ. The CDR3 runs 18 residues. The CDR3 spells CASSLSHPSGTALDEAFF.

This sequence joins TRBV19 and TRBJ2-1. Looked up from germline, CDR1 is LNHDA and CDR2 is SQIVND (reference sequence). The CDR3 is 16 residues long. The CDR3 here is CASSIGAGSSYNEQFF. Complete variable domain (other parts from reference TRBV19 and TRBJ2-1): DGGITQSPKYLFRKEGQNVTLSCEQNLNHDAMYWYRQDPGQGLRLIYYSQIVNDFQKGDIAEGYSVSREKKESFPLTVTSAQKNPTAFYLCASSIGAGSSYNEQFFGPGTRLTVL.

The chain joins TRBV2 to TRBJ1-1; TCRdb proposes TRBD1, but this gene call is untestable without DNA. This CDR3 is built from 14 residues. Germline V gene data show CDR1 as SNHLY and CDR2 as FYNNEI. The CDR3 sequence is CASSEEGQGASAFF.

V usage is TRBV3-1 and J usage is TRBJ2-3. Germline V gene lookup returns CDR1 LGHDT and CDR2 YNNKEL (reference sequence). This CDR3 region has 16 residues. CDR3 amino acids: CASSQDTGIRTDTQYF.

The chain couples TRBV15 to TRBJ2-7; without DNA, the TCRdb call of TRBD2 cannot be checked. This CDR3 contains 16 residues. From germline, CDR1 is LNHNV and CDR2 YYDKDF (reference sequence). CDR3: CATSPRGRTVSYEQYF.

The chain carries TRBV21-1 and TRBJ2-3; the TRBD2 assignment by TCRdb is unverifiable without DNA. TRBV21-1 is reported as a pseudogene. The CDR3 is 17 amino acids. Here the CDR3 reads CASSKDTKGGTTDTQYF.

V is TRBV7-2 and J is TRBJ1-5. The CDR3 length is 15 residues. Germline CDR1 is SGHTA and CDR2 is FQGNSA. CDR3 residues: CASSLEPASQQPQHF. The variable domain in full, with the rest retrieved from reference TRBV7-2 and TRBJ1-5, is GAGVSQSPSNKVTEKGKDVELRCDPISGHTALYWYRQSLGQGLEFLIYFQGNSAPDKSGLPSDRFSAERTGGSVSTLTIQRTQQEDSAVYLCASSLEPASQQPQHFGDGTRLSIL.

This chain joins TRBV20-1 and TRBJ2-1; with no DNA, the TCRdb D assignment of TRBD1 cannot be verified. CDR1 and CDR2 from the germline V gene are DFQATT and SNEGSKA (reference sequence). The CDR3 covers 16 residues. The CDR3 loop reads CSARDPAEGDGGEQFF.

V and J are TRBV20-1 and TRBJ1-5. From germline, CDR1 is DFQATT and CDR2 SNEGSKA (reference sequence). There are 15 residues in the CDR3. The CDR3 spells CSARGSARTNQPQHF.

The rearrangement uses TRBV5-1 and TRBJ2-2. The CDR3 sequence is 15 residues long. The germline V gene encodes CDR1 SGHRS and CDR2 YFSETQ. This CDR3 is CASSLGAGTTGELFF.

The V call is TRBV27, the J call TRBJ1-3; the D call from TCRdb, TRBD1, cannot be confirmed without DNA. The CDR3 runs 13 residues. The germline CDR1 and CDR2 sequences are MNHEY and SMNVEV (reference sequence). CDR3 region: CATGQAAGNTIYF.